The 18 T cell receptor beta chains reported below all come from one sample, sequenced in a study of OX40 agonist ivuxolimab in advanced cancers. TCRdb's table, derived via immunoSEQ multiplex PCR, lists solely in-frame clones and lacks some. This table holds 57,000 or so clones, roughly 80% found once. The sequencing here drew on CD4+ or CD8+ T cells sorted from blood, taken in a trial of the OX40 agonist ivuxolimab. These TCRs come from an adult with an advanced solid tumor such as melanoma, head and neck, liver or kidney cancer.

The CDR3: CASSQVTSGGPAWSTDTQYF. The CDR3 DNA follows: TGTGCCAGCAGCCAAGTTACTAGCGGGGGGCCGGCTTGGAGCACAGATACGCAGTATTTT. The chain couples TRBV4-2 to TRBJ2-3, with 12 bases aligning to TRBD2. CDR1 and CDR2 (germline): LGHNA, YNFKEQ. The CDR3 has 20 residues. V was pared by 1 base and J by 0 bases, with 11 bases of the junction left unmatched.

The J gene is TRBJ2-5, the V gene TRBV12-5, with D possibly being TRBD1 (5 bases). This CDR3 is 17 amino acids long. In germline, CDR1 is LGHNT, CDR2 FRNRAP. V dropped 0 bases and J dropped 2 bases, with 16 bases sitting between them. Written as DNA, the CDR3 is TGTGCTAGTGGTTTGGTTAGGCTCAGGGCTTTGCAAGAGACCCAGTACTTC. Protein product: CASGLVRLRALQETQYF.

The chain employs TRBV5-1 and TRBJ2-7; 14 positions agree with TRBD2. With V trimmed by 9 bases and J by 4 bases, 6 bases remained unmatched. Germline CDR1 reads SGHRS; CDR2 reads YFSETQ. This CDR3 region has 14 residues. The DNA for the CDR3 is TGCGCCACAAGACTAGCGGGAGGGCCGTACGAGCAGTACTTC. This codes for CATRLAGGPYEQYF.

CDR3 sequence reads: CASSQHPVPGNTIYF. For the CDR3, the DNA is TGCGCCAGCAGCCAACACCCAGTACCTGGAAACACCATATATTTT. The chain uses TRBV4-1 and TRBJ1-3; D unclear. This CDR3 contains 15 residues. V was shortened by 2 bases and J by 2 bases, with 10 bases between the two germline ends. Germline values: CDR1 MGHRA, CDR2 YSYEKL.

This rearrangement joins TRBV6-5 to TRBJ2-2, with D unresolved. This CDR3 has 14 amino acids. Per germline, CDR1 MNHEY and CDR2 SVGAGI. The germline V and J ends were trimmed by 4 bases and 5 bases, with 11 bases remaining between them. DNA for the CDR3: TGTGCCAGCAGTTCACCTCCAAGGACCGGGGAGCTGTTTTTT. Translating it yields CASSSPPRTGELFF.

The chain recombines TRBV9 with TRBJ2-3; 7 bases line up with TRBD1. The germline V gene has CDR1 SGDLS and CDR2 YYNGEE. Trimming cost V 0 bases and J 0 bases; bases outside gene matches: 4. The length of the CDR3 is 16 residues. The CDR3 bases are TGTGCCAGCAGCGTAGGGGGGACAGTCAGCACAGATACGCAGTATTTT. This encodes CASSVGGTVSTDTQYF.

V and J are TRBV25-1 and TRBJ2-1; 7 bases agree with TRBD1. The germline V gene encodes CDR1 MGHDK and CDR2 SYGVNS. V gave up 1 base and J gave up 4 bases; unmatched junction bases: 7. The CDR3 runs 16 residues. The CDR3 region is CASSEWVGGPYNEQFF. In DNA form, the CDR3 reads TGTGCCAGCAGTGAATGGGTAGGGGGCCCATACAATGAGCAGTTCTTC.

The V call is TRBV6-1, the J call TRBJ2-3; 8 nucleotides line up with TRBD2. Per the germline V gene, CDR1 is MNHNS and CDR2 is SASEGT. V was clipped by 7 bases and J by 2 bases; unmatched bases: 8. The CDR3 extends over 15 amino acids. CDR3 sequence: CASIGLAGNTDTQYF. The CDR3 coding sequence is TGTGCCAGCATCGGTTTAGCGGGAAACACAGATACGCAGTATTTT.

The V and J genes are TRBV6-6 and TRBJ2-3; D ambiguous. The germline gives CDR1 MNHNY, CDR2 SVGAGI (reference sequence). V shed 6 bases and J shed 2 bases, with 15 bases lying between them. The CDR3 contains 15 residues. CDR3 amino acids: CASRDLGPTTDTQYF. The CDR3 bases are TGTGCCAGCAGAGACCTAGGACCCACCACAGATACGCAGTATTTT.

The rearrangement joins TRBV19 to TRBJ1-1; D is possibly TRBD1 (5 bases). Germline loops: CDR1 LNHDA, CDR2 SQIVND (reference sequence). Trimming removed 7 bases from V and 4 bases from J, with 16 bases in between. The CDR3 has 14 residues. The CDR3 bases are TGTGCCAGTACCCCCCAGGGTCGCAGCACTGAAGCTTTCTTT. It translates to CASTPQGRSTEAFF.

The gene calls are TRBV7-6 and TRBJ1-1; 7 bases fit TRBD1. The CDR3 contains 12 residues. V trimming: 5 bases; J trimming: 4 bases; junction bases outside the gene matches: 1. The germline CDR1 and CDR2 sequences are SGHVS and FNYEAQ. This chain's CDR3 is CASSRDSTEAFF. The CDR3 DNA reads as TGTGCCAGCAGCCGGGACAGCACTGAAGCTTTCTTT. The variable domain in full, with the rest retrieved from reference TRBV7-6 and TRBJ1-1, is GAGVSQSPRYKVTKRGQDVALRCDPISGHVSLYWYRQALGQGPEFLTYFNYEAQQDKSGLPNDRFSAERPEGSISTLTIQRTEQRDSAMYRCASSRDSTEAFFGQGTRLTVV.

This chain uses TRBV5-1 with TRBJ2-6; 13 positions agree with TRBD2. Germline CDR1 is SGHRS and CDR2 is YFSETQ. The V and J ends lost 4 bases and 0 bases, in that order; junction bases with no gene match: 4. This CDR3 spans 18 amino acids. CDR3 sequence: CASSQLAGGTSGANVLTF. CDR3 DNA sequence: TGCGCCAGCAGCCAACTAGCGGGAGGGACCTCTGGGGCCAACGTCCTGACTTTC.

This clone was detected once. V gene TRBV21-1 combines with J gene TRBJ1-2; the listed D gene, TRBD1, was not tested against the DNA. TRBV21-1 is a listed pseudogene. The CDR3 is 15 residues long. The DNA for the CDR3 is TGTGCCAGCAGCAAAGCTGAAGACAGTAACTATGGCTACACCTTC. Translating it yields CASSKAEDSNYGYTF.

The genes are TRBV2 and TRBJ2-7; D remains unclear. Germline loops: CDR1 SNHLY, CDR2 FYNNEI. V was shortened by 7 bases and J by 3 bases, with 13 bases between the two germline ends. The CDR3 runs to 13 residues. The CDR3 DNA sequence: TGTGCCAGCACACCCAGTCCGTACTACGAGCAGTACTTC. This codes for CASTPSPYYEQYF.

This sequence joins TRBV18 and TRBJ1-6; D possibly corresponds to TRBD1 (5 bases). Germline assignment: CDR1 KGHSH and CDR2 LQKENI. V was cut by 3 bases and J by 0 bases, with 6 bases left in between. This CDR3 is 15 amino acids long. Here the CDR3 reads CASSPGGSYNSPLHF. The DNA of the CDR3 is TGTGCCAGCTCACCGGGGGGCTCCTATAATTCACCCCTCCACTTT. Variable domain in full (rest from reference TRBV18 and TRBJ1-6): NAGVMQNPRHLVRRRGQEARLRCSPMKGHSHVYWYRQLPEEGLKFMVYLQKENIIDESGMPKERFSAEFPKEGPSILRIQQVVRGDSAAYFCASSPGGSYNSPLHFGNGTRLTVT.

The chain employs TRBV4-1 and TRBJ2-3; D uncertain. Looked up from germline, CDR1 is MGHRA and CDR2 is YSYEKL. Trimming stripped 1 base from V and 1 base from J, with 15 bases between. The CDR3 extends over 17 amino acids. The CDR3 here is CASSQGRVLRRTDTQYF. CDR3 sequence (DNA): TGCGCCAGCAGCCAAGGAAGGGTGTTGAGGCGCACAGATACGCAGTATTTT.

The J gene is TRBJ1-4, the V gene TRBV28; D is unresolved. CDR1 and CDR2 (germline): MDHEN, SYDVKM. CDR3 length: 17 amino acids. V lost 5 bases and J lost 8, with 24 bases in between. Here the CDR3 DNA reads TGTGCCAGCAGTAGAGGTGCCATCGGGATTATGTTGGAAAAACTGTTTTTT. Its protein is CASSRGAIGIMLEKLFF.

The chain has TRBV7-9 and TRBJ2-5, with D unclear. CDR3 length: 14 residues. The V gene lost 5 bases and the J gene lost 2 bases, with 12 bases spanning the gap. Per germline, CDR1 SEHNR and CDR2 FQNEAQ (reference sequence). The CDR3 DNA follows: TGTGCCAGCAGCCCACGACGGGTACAAGAGACCCAGTACTTC. Protein sequence: CASSPRRVQETQYF.